This is a list of T cell receptor beta chains from one sample in a study of cytomegalovirus exposure and HLA in healthy donors. Profiled with immunoSEQ multiplex PCR; TCRdb holds only in-frame clones, not every one. The data show more than 85,000 clones, approximately 94% seen once. The source material was PBMCs. The source is a woman younger than 30 in good health and CMV-seronegative. Both conserved end residues are part of each CDR3. Each record gives: J gene, clone size, V gene, CDR3 protein. Clone size appears in some rows only: once, few, many, or a class for an expanded clone.

J gene: TRBJ2-7; clone size: .; V gene: TRBV5-1; CDR3 protein: CASSFLGTSGVGDHEQYF
J gene: TRBJ1-5; clone size: .; V gene: TRBV5-1; CDR3 protein: CASAPSLANQPQHF
J gene: TRBJ2-7; clone size: .; V gene: TRBV19; CDR3 protein: CASSPDRGLSYEQYF
J gene: TRBJ1-1; clone size: .; V gene: TRBV20-1; CDR3 protein: CSAGPLTEAFF
J gene: TRBJ2-7; clone size: .; V gene: TRBV7-2; CDR3 protein: CASSPDGDLDSYEQYF
J gene: TRBJ1-1; clone size: .; V gene: TRBV25-1; CDR3 protein: CASSDRVGMNTEAFF
J gene: TRBJ1-2; clone size: .; V gene: TRBV4-3; CDR3 protein: CASSQRTGGNYGYTF
J gene: TRBJ2-4; clone size: once; V gene: TRBV7-2; CDR3 protein: CASSLVVVLGPGGKNIQYF
J gene: TRBJ2-1; clone size: .; V gene: TRBV10-3; CDR3 protein: CAIRTDNEQFF
J gene: TRBJ2-5; clone size: .; V gene: TRBV7-3; CDR3 protein: CASSLVAAGGTSETQYF
J gene: TRBJ2-7; clone size: few; V gene: TRBV10-1; CDR3 protein: CASKTAGTRVEQYF
J gene: TRBJ2-7; clone size: .; V gene: TRBV6-5; CDR3 protein: CASSYQTGPHYEQYF
J gene: TRBJ1-1; clone size: .; V gene: TRBV7-2; CDR3 protein: CASSLGNRGSEAFF